Sequencing of this T cell receptor beta chain was carried out in a study of CD8 T cells in ankylosing spondylitis. This clonotype was seen a few times. Its antigen is unidentified. MiXCR, applied by TCRdb to the 5' RACE reads, yields one record per CDR3 protein. In the table there are over 200,000 distinct CDR3 sequences, around 18% of which are singletons. Study conclusions and caveats: Disease-linked clones reportedly showed significant enrichment in matched ankylosing spondylitis synovial fluid. In synovial fluid and blood from reactive arthritis, some motif variants were previously reported. What appeared characteristic of ankylosing spondylitis blood was a TCR beta motif of seven to nine highly homologous variants.

CDR1 SQVTM and CDR2 ANQGSEA come from the germline V gene. The ends lost 5 bases at V and 6 bases at J; junction bases unmatched: 7. This CDR3 is 13 amino acids long. The V call is TRBV29-1, the J call TRBJ2-1, with 7 bases fitting TRBD2. The sequence was collected from a male donor with ankylosing spondylitis. The sequencing input was blood, either unsorted or a sorted T cell fraction (not recorded which). The CDR3 DNA reads TGCAGCGTTCCCGGACTAGTTATCAATGAGCAGTTCTTC. It translates to CSVPGLVINEQFF.